The next 18 T cell receptor beta chains were all read from a single sample in a study of blood T cell dynamics during melanoma immunotherapy. The time point is: week 3, after first cycle of checkpoint inhibitor. Generated by immunoSEQ multiplex PCR, the TCRdb table keeps only in-frame clones and is missing some. This sample has roughly 14,000 clones, with 70% to 90% found just once. This specimen was blood, taken from a patient treated with checkpoint blockade. The receptors were gathered from a human donor with melanoma.

The chain employs TRBV7-6 and TRBJ2-4; TRBD1 might be the D (6 bases). Germline loops: CDR1 SGHVS, CDR2 FNYEAQ. V dropped 4 bases and J dropped 6 bases, with 13 bases sitting between them. This CDR3 has 14 residues. The CDR3 region is CASSSSSQGNIQYF. CDR3 in DNA: TGTGCCAGCAGCTCCTCCTCACAGGGAAACATTCAGTACTTC.

The J gene is TRBJ2-1, the V gene TRBV27, with 11 bases lining up with TRBD2. The CDR3 runs to 13 residues. Germline trimming cut 9 bases from V and 5 bases from J; bases unmatched to any gene: 3. The germline V gene encodes CDR1 MNHEY and CDR2 SMNVEV (reference sequence). The CDR3 protein is CASSSGRHNEQFF. The CDR3 nucleotides read TGTGCCAGTTCTAGCGGGAGGCACAATGAGCAGTTCTTC.

This chain joins TRBV14 and TRBJ1-1; D is uncertain. V lost 4 bases, J lost 4 bases, and 10 bases lay in between. This CDR3 has 13 amino acids. Per germline, CDR1 SGHDN and CDR2 FVKESK. This CDR3 reads CASSLTRGTEAFF. CDR3 in DNA: TGTGCCAGCAGCCTGACCCGAGGCACTGAAGCTTTCTTT.

The rearrangement joins TRBV2 to TRBJ1-2, with D hard to call. In germline, CDR1 is SNHLY, CDR2 FYNNEI. V was clipped by 8 bases and J by 4 bases, with 32 bases between them. This CDR3 has 19 residues. The CDR3 reads CASWRLGTDYHSGSYGYTF. CDR3 in DNA: TGTGCCAGCTGGAGGTTGGGAACGGACTACCATTCTGGGTCCTATGGCTACACCTTC.

The chain joins TRBV7-2 to TRBJ2-5; perhaps TRBD2 as D (6 bases). The J call could be wrong; TRBJ2-7 is a better fit for the DNA end. The CDR3 is 14 residues long. The germline V gene has CDR1 SGHTA and CDR2 FQGNSA. CDR3 region: CASSTPGLPYEQYF. The DNA for the CDR3 is TGTGCCAGCAGCACCCCGGGACTGCCCTACGAGCAGTACTTC.

This clone came up once. This chain uses TRBV15 with TRBJ2-5, with D tentatively TRBD1 or TRBD2 (6 bases each). Germline V lookup: CDR1 LNHNV, CDR2 YYDKDF (reference sequence). The CDR3 is made up of 15 amino acids. Trimming cost V 0 bases and J 1 base, with 9 bases left between them. The CDR3, as DNA: TGTGCCACCAGCAGAGATCGGGGGCCCCAAGAGACCCAGTACTTC. Protein sequence: CATSRDRGPQETQYF.

The chain joins TRBV7-3 to TRBJ2-5; TRBD2 matches 9 bases. V trimming: 1 base; J trimming: 4 bases; junction bases outside the gene matches: 4. CDR1 is SGHTA and CDR2 is FQGTGA in the germline V gene. The CDR3 runs to 15 residues. The CDR3 here is CASSLSGRASETQYF. CDR3 DNA: TGTGCCAGCAGCTTAAGCGGGAGGGCATCAGAGACCCAGTACTTC.

The count of this clone is one. This chain uses TRBV2 with TRBJ2-7, with 9 positions matching TRBD1. This CDR3 contains 14 residues. Germline V gives CDR1 SNHLY, CDR2 FYNNEI. Trimming cost V 10 bases and J 4 bases; bases outside gene matches: 11. In nucleotides, the CDR3 is TGTGCCACCATAAGGGACAGGGATCAGTACGAGCAGTACTTC. It is translated as CATIRDRDQYEQYF.

V and J are TRBV6-5 and TRBJ1-1, with D hard to call. The V end lost 4 bases, the J end lost 1 base, and 10 bases lay between the germline ends. This CDR3 has 14 residues. Germline V CDR1 and CDR2: MNHEY, SVGAGI. The CDR3 region has the DNA TGTGCCAGCAGTTCCGACGGAGCGAACACTGAAGCTTTCTTT. Residues: CASSSDGANTEAFF.

The chain combines TRBV5-5 with TRBJ2-1, with 7 bases aligning to TRBD1. J was trimmed by 0 bases and V by 5 bases; bases with no gene match: 5. This CDR3 region has 15 residues. Germline CDR1 reads SGHKS; CDR2 reads YYEKEE (reference sequence). For the CDR3, the DNA is TGTGCCAGCAGTCAGACAGGGAGCTCCTACAATGAGCAGTTCTTC. Amino acid sequence: CASSQTGSSYNEQFF.

The rearrangement links TRBV4-3 to TRBJ2-7; 8 bases align to TRBD2. The junction had 8 bases not matched to a gene; V was cut back by 2 bases and J by 2 bases. The CDR3 loop spans 16 amino acids. Germline lookup yields CDR1 LGHNA and CDR2 YSLEER. CDR3 nucleotide sequence: TGCGCCAGCAGCCAATCTACGACTAGCGAGACCTACGAGCAGTACTTC. This encodes CASSQSTTSETYEQYF.

This clone was detected only a few times. The chain joins TRBV11-1 to TRBJ2-5, with 15 positions matching TRBD2. The CDR3 sequence is 15 residues long. J gave up 5 bases and V 5 bases, and 3 bases lay outside the gene matches. The germline CDR1 and CDR2 sequences are SGHAT and FQDESV (reference sequence). The chain's CDR3 is CASSPGTSGRETQYF. The CDR3 DNA sequence: TGTGCCAGCAGCCCGGGGACTAGCGGGAGGGAGACCCAGTACTTC.

The chain carries TRBV11-2 and TRBJ1-2, with D unclear. Looked up from germline, CDR1 is SGHAT and CDR2 is FQNNGV. V lost 1 base, J lost 3 bases, and 12 bases lay in between. The CDR3 covers 15 residues. DNA for the CDR3: TGTGCCAGCAGCTTAGCGCCAACAGACTACTATGGCTACACCTTC. This codes for CASSLAPTDYYGYTF.

The genes are TRBV18 and TRBJ2-2; TRBD1 matches 7 bases. Trimming cost V 1 base and J 4 bases; bases outside gene matches: 3. Germline CDR1 is KGHSH and CDR2 is LQKENI. The CDR3 sequence is 15 residues long. In DNA form, the CDR3 reads TGTGCCAGCTCACCACTTGACAGGGCCACCGGGGAGCTGTTTTTT. This sequence encodes CASSPLDRATGELFF.

This clone was counted only a few times. The chain couples TRBV2 to TRBJ2-7, with TRBD1 matching over 9 bases. The CDR3 is 14 amino acids. Germline V CDR1 and CDR2: SNHLY, FYNNEI. J was trimmed by 2 bases and V by 1 base; bases with no gene match: 0. CDR3 region: CASSEGDRAYEQYF. The CDR3 DNA reads as TGTGCCAGCAGTGAAGGGGACAGGGCCTACGAGCAGTACTTC.

The genes are TRBV2 and TRBJ1-2; TRBD1 matches at 7 bases. This CDR3 is built from 14 residues. V shed 5 bases, J shed 10 bases, and the junction held 13 bases outside the gene matches. The V gene's germline CDR1 is SNHLY and CDR2 FYNNEI. The CDR3 DNA reads as TGTGCCAGCAGTATCCGGGACGCAGGGGGAACCTACACCTTC. Amino acid sequence: CASSIRDAGGTYTF.

The chain couples TRBV7-3 to TRBJ1-6; TRBD1 agrees at 9 bases. The CDR3 runs 15 residues. Trimming removed 5 bases from V and 7 bases from J; junction bases left unmatched: 6. The germline V gene encodes CDR1 SGHTA and CDR2 FQGTGA. As DNA, the CDR3 is TGTGCCAGCAGCCGGACAGGGGATAGCAATTCACCCCTCCACTTT. Translation gives CASSRTGDSNSPLHF.

This clone appeared a single time. This rearrangement joins TRBV7-2 to TRBJ2-1, with 7 bases identical to TRBD2. CDR3 length equals 15 residues. The germline gives CDR1 SGHTA, CDR2 FQGNSA. V was pared by 3 bases and J by 7 bases, with 9 bases of the junction left unmatched. The CDR3 reads CASSFQREKGNEQFF. In nucleotides, the CDR3 is TGTGCCAGCAGCTTCCAGCGGGAAAAGGGAAATGAGCAGTTCTTC.